These 25 T cell receptor beta chains were sequenced from one sample in a study of cytotoxic CD8 clonotypes in ibrutinib-treated CLL. Repertoires were generated with immunoSEQ multiplex PCR, while TCRdb's copy carries only in-frame clones and drops some. The sample has approximately 150,000 clones, roughly 90% seen once; the top ten hold more than 2.5%. The source material was PBMCs, sampled at disease progression, from a patient treated with ibrutinib. The receptors were sampled from a human donor with chronic lymphocytic leukemia.

This chain links TRBV6-1 with TRBJ2-7, with D tentatively TRBD1 (5 bases). CDR1 is MNHNS and CDR2 is SASEGT in the germline V gene. The CDR3 extends over 14 amino acids. V was trimmed by 2 bases and J by 2 bases, leaving 10 bases between them. The CDR3 DNA is TGTGCCAGCAGTGAACAGGGTTCGACCTACGAGCAGTACTTC. The encoded protein is CASSEQGSTYEQYF.

In the case of this clone: Compared with germline, one end of the junction differs, possibly owing to a read error. CDR3 amino acids: CASSPPTGNTEAFF. For the CDR3, the DNA is TGTGCTAGCAGCCCCCCCACAGGGAACACTGAAGCTTTCTTT. The gene calls are TRBV7-7 and TRBJ1-1; D possibly corresponds to TRBD1 (5 bases). The germline V gene has CDR1 SSHAT and CDR2 FNYEAQ (reference sequence). The CDR3 runs 14 residues.

The rearrangement links TRBV9 to TRBJ2-2, with TRBD2 matching over 11 bases. The V segment lost 1 base and the J segment 4 bases; nucleotides outside the gene matches: 3. This CDR3 is 16 amino acids long. Germline CDR1 and CDR2: SGDLS and YYNGEE. The CDR3 loop reads CASSVLAGGPTGELFF. CDR3 in DNA: TGTGCCAGCAGCGTATTAGCGGGAGGGCCCACCGGGGAGCTGTTTTTT.

V usage is TRBV5-4 and J usage is TRBJ2-4; D is perhaps TRBD1 or TRBD2 (5 bases each). This CDR3 contains 15 residues. Trimming cost V 5 bases and J 0 bases, with 12 bases left between them. The germline gives CDR1 SGHNT, CDR2 YYREEE (reference sequence). CDR3 loop: CASRSAGTAKNIQYF. The CDR3 DNA sequence: TGTGCCAGCAGATCAGCCGGGACAGCCAAAAACATTCAGTACTTC.

The chain couples TRBV7-9 to TRBJ1-4; no reliable D call. Trimming removed 2 bases from V and 6 bases from J, with 16 bases in between. Germline CDR1 is SEHNR and CDR2 is FQNEAQ (reference sequence). The CDR3 is 16 residues long. This CDR3 reads CASSLPSVRNDEKLFF. For the CDR3, the DNA is TGTGCCAGCAGCTTACCGTCTGTCAGGAACGATGAAAAACTGTTTTTT.

V gene TRBV14 combines with J gene TRBJ2-4; D is possibly TRBD2 (5 bases). Germline-derived CDR1 and CDR2 are SGHDN and FVKESK. The CDR3 consists of 14 residues. V was shortened by 3 bases and J by 8 bases, with 14 bases between the two germline ends. The DNA for the CDR3 is TGTGCCAGCAGCCATCTGTCGGGAACGGACATTCAGTACTTC. Protein: CASSHLSGTDIQYF.

The chain is built from TRBV19 and TRBJ2-5; the match to TRBD2 covers 11 bases. Germline-derived CDR1 and CDR2 are LNHDA and SQIVND (reference sequence). V was clipped by 4 bases and J by 4 bases; unmatched bases: 8. The CDR3 contains 16 residues. CDR3 amino acids: CASSTLAGGRRETQYF. The CDR3 coding sequence is TGTGCCAGTAGTACTCTAGCGGGAGGACGTCGAGAGACCCAGTACTTC. Full variable domain (remainder filled in from reference TRBV19 and TRBJ2-5): DGGITQSPKYLFRKEGQNVTLSCEQNLNHDAMYWYRQDPGQGLRLIYYSQIVNDFQKGDIAEGYSVSREKKESFPLTVTSAQKNPTAFYLCASSTLAGGRRETQYFGPGTRLLVL.

The chain joins TRBV7-9 to TRBJ1-5; TRBD1 is a possible D gene (5 bases). V was trimmed by 5 bases and J by 3 bases, leaving 8 bases between them. Germline V gene sequence: CDR1 SEHNR, CDR2 FQNEAQ (reference sequence). The CDR3 runs 13 residues. The CDR3 spells CASSGGVNQPQHF. CDR3 DNA sequence: TGTGCCAGCAGCGGGGGGGTCAATCAGCCCCAGCATTTT.

The chain joins TRBV9 to TRBJ1-3, with TRBD1 as a possible D gene (5 bases). CDR1 and CDR2 (germline): SGDLS, YYNGEE. V was trimmed by 0 bases and J by 4 bases, leaving 14 bases between them. The CDR3 is 16 residues long. In DNA form, the CDR3 reads TGTGCCAGCAGCGTAGGCCCCCCAGGGTTCGGAAACACCATATATTTT. This encodes CASSVGPPGFGNTIYF.

V is TRBV10-1 and J is TRBJ2-2; maybe TRBD2 (7 bases). The V end lost 7 bases, the J end lost 0 bases, and 24 bases lay between the germline ends. Germline V CDR1 and CDR2: WNHNN, SYGVQD (reference sequence). This CDR3 region has 19 residues. The CDR3 nucleotides are TGCGCCAGCACCGTATTGGCCCGGGGGGCCCCTGCGAACACCGGGGAGCTGTTTTTT. Translating it yields CASTVLARGAPANTGELFF.

This chain uses TRBV19 with TRBJ2-7; 8 bases align to TRBD1. The CDR3 is made up of 15 amino acids. J lost 7 bases, V lost 3 bases, and 11 bases had no gene match. CDR1 is LNHDA and CDR2 is SQIVND in the germline V gene (reference sequence). CDR3: CASSISTQGAREQYF. The CDR3 DNA reads as TGTGCCAGTAGTATTTCAACTCAGGGGGCGAGGGAGCAGTACTTC.

The chain couples TRBV7-7 to TRBJ2-1, with 10 nucleotides matching TRBD1. The CDR3 contains 13 residues. V trimming: 3 bases; J trimming: 7 bases; junction bases outside the gene matches: 0. Germline V gene lookup returns CDR1 SSHAT and CDR2 FNYEAQ (reference sequence). CDR3 bases: TGTGCCAGCAGCTTGGACAGGGGGAATGAGCAGTTCTTC. Protein sequence: CASSLDRGNEQFF.

This chain connects TRBV7-7 to TRBJ2-3; the match to TRBD2 covers 8 bases. The CDR3 length is 14 residues. V lost 4 bases, J lost 4 bases, and 4 bases stayed unmatched. CDR1 is SSHAT, CDR2 FNYEAQ, per germline (reference sequence). CDR3 region: CASSSGGSPDTQYF. DNA of the CDR3: TGTGCCAGCAGCTCGGGGGGGAGCCCAGATACGCAGTATTTT.

The J gene is TRBJ1-1, the V gene TRBV5-6; TRBD1 agrees at 8 bases. The germline gives CDR1 SGHDT, CDR2 YYEEEE. The CDR3 is made up of 15 amino acids. V shed 4 bases and J 1 base; nucleotides not matched to a gene: 6. CDR3 region: CASSAWDRTNTEAFF. The DNA for the CDR3 is TGTGCCAGCAGCGCCTGGGACAGGACGAACACTGAAGCTTTCTTT. Variable domain in full (rest from reference TRBV5-6 and TRBJ1-1): DAGVTQSPTHLIKTRGQQVTLRCSPKSGHDTVSWYQQALGQGPQFIFQYYEEEERQRGNFPDRFSGHQFPNYSSELNVNALLLGDSALYLCASSAWDRTNTEAFFGQGTRLTVV.

The chain joins TRBV7-2 to TRBJ2-2, with unresolved D. From germline, CDR1 is SGHTA and CDR2 FQGNSA. The ends were cut back, 3 bases at V and 5 bases at J, with 16 bases in the middle. The CDR3 runs 16 residues. The chain's CDR3 is CASSFRTVPRTGELFF. CDR3 in DNA: TGTGCCAGCAGCTTCCGGACGGTGCCGAGGACCGGGGAGCTGTTTTTT.

The chain couples TRBV2 to TRBJ1-5; D not resolved. The length of the CDR3 is 13 residues. The V and J ends lost 6 bases and 7 bases respectively, with 13 bases between them. Germline values: CDR1 SNHLY, CDR2 FYNNEI. CDR3 sequence (DNA): TGTGCCAGCAGACCGACCCTTGGGCAGCCCCAGCATTTT. The encoded protein is CASRPTLGQPQHF.

V and J are TRBV2 and TRBJ2-7, with TRBD1 matching over 9 bases. Unmatched junction bases numbered 5, after V lost 4 bases and J lost 4 bases. Germline-derived CDR1 and CDR2 are SNHLY and FYNNEI. The CDR3 spans 14 residues. Here the CDR3 reads CASSGGTGLYEQYF. CDR3 DNA sequence: TGTGCCAGCAGTGGAGGGACAGGGCTATACGAGCAGTACTTC.

The chain uses TRBV30 and TRBJ2-2; no clear D. Per the germline V gene, CDR1 is GTSNPN and CDR2 is SVGIG (reference sequence). This CDR3 spans 16 amino acids. The V and J ends lost 0 bases and 3 bases respectively, with 14 bases between them. CDR3 sequence (DNA): TGTGCCTGGAGTGTAGTCCGGACCTGGGACACCGGGGAGCTGTTTTTT. Amino acid sequence: CAWSVVRTWDTGELFF.

This chain joins TRBV28 and TRBJ1-2; D is uncertain. Germline CDR1 is MDHEN and CDR2 is SYDVKM. The ends were cut back, 1 base at V and 4 bases at J, with 16 bases in the middle. The CDR3 sequence is 16 residues long. CDR3: CASSLSPGREGYGYTF. The CDR3 nucleotides read TGTGCCAGCAGTTTATCCCCGGGCCGAGAAGGCTATGGCTACACCTTC.

The chain has TRBV14 and TRBJ1-2, with TRBD1 as a possible D gene (5 bases). The V and J ends lost 1 base and 4 bases respectively, with 10 bases between them. The CDR3 spans 14 residues. Germline V lookup: CDR1 SGHDN, CDR2 FVKESK. CDR3 sequence: CASSQGVGTYGYTF. The CDR3 DNA reads TGTGCCAGCAGCCAAGGGGTAGGGACCTATGGCTACACCTTC.

CDR3 sequence reads: CASSPTRGGTEAFF. In DNA, the CDR3 is TGTGCCAGCTCACCAACCAGGGGTGGCACTGAAGCTTTCTTT. The chain combines TRBV18 with TRBJ1-1, with D possibly matching TRBD1 (6 bases). The V end lost 2 bases, the J end lost 4 bases, and 11 bases lay between the germline ends. The CDR3 sequence is 14 residues long. Germline V gene data show CDR1 as KGHSH and CDR2 as LQKENI.

The chain combines TRBV5-4 with TRBJ2-1; D unclear. The CDR3 loop spans 11 amino acids. The V gene lost 0 bases and the J gene lost 10 bases, with 5 bases spanning the gap. Germline assignment: CDR1 SGHNT and CDR2 YYREEE (reference sequence). As DNA, the CDR3 is TGTGCCAGCAGCTTGGATGAGGAGCAGTTCTTC. This encodes CASSLDEEQFF.

The chain carries TRBV27 and TRBJ2-1; 11 nucleotides match TRBD2. J lost 0 bases, V lost 3 bases, and 10 bases had no gene match. The length of the CDR3 is 19 residues. Germline V gene lookup returns CDR1 MNHEY and CDR2 SMNVEV (reference sequence). The CDR3 DNA sequence: TGTGCCAGCAGTTTTTCCGGACTAGCGGGCCCGAGCTCCTACAATGAGCAGTTCTTC. This sequence encodes CASSFSGLAGPSSYNEQFF.

This sequence joins TRBV4-2 and TRBJ1-3, with 7 bases matching TRBD1. The CDR3 is 17 amino acids. In germline, CDR1 is LGHNA, CDR2 YNFKEQ. V lost 4 bases and J lost 5; bases outside the gene matches: 14. The CDR3 protein is CASSLQGQSSARNTIYF. The CDR3 region has the DNA TGTGCCAGCAGCCTGCAGGGACAGTCCTCAGCGAGAAACACCATATATTTT.

The sample holds a few counts of this clone. The chain is built from TRBV19 and TRBJ1-5; D call uncertain. Germline V gives CDR1 LNHDA, CDR2 SQIVND (reference sequence). Trimming took 5 bases from V and 6 from J, leaving 8 bases between them. CDR3 length: 12 residues. CDR3 residues: CASSLGSQPQHF. Written as DNA, the CDR3 is TGTGCCAGTAGTCTCGGGAGTCAGCCCCAGCATTTT.